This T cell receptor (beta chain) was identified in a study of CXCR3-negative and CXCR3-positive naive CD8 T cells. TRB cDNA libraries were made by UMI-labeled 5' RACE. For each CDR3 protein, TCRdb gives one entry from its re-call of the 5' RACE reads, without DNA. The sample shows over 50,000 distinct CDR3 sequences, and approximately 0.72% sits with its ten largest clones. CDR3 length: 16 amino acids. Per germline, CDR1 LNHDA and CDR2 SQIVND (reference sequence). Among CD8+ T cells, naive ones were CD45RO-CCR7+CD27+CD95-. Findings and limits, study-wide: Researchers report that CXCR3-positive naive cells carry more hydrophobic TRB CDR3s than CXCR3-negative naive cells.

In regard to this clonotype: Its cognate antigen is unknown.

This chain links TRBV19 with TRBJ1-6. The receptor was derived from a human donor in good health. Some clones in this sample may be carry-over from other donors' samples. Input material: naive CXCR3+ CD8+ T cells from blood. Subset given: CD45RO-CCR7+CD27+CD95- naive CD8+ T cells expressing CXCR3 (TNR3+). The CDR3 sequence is CASSISLGRSNSPLHF. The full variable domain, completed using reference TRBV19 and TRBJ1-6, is DGGITQSPKYLFRKEGQNVTLSCEQNLNHDAMYWYRQDPGQGLRLIYYSQIVNDFQKGDIAEGYSVSREKKESFPLTVTSAQKNPTAFYLCASSISLGRSNSPLHFGNGTRLTVT.